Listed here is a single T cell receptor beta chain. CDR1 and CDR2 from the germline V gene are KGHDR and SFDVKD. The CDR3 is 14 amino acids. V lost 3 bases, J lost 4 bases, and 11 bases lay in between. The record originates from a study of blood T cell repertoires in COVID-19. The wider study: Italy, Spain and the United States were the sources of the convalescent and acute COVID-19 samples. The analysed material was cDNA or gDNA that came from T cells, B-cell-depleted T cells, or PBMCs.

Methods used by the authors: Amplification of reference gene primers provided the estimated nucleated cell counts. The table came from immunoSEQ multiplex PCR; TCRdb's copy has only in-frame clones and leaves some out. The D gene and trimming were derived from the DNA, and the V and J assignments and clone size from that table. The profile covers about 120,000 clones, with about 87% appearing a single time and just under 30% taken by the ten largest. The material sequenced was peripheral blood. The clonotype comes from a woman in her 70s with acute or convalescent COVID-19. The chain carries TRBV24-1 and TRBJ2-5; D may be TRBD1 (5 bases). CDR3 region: CATSDGQGLETQYF. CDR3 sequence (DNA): TGTGCCACCAGTGATGGGCAGGGCCTAGAGACCCAGTACTTC.